This TCR beta chain was sequenced in a study of CD8 T cells in ankylosing spondylitis. Broader study findings: Disease-associated clones were reportedly significantly overrepresented in matched ankylosing spondylitis synovial fluid.

This clonotype showed up many times. Antigen specificity is unknown. Each CDR3 protein gets one entry after TCRdb re-called the 5' RACE reads with MiXCR. This sample has 230,000 or so distinct CDR3 sequences, with more than 20% found just once. The CDR3 contains 15 residues. Trimming took 4 bases from V and 7 from J, leaving 19 bases between them. CDR1 SGHDN and CDR2 FVKESK come from the germline V gene. The chain couples TRBV14 to TRBJ1-2; D is undetermined. The receptor comes from a male donor with ankylosing spondylitis or in good health (not recorded which). Sequences were obtained from blood, either unsorted or a sorted T cell fraction (not recorded which). CDR3 DNA sequence: TGTGCCAGCAGCCCCTGGACGTCTCAGTCGGCTGGCTACACCTTC. Amino acid sequence: CASSPWTSQSAGYTF.